The rows below give T cell receptor beta chains drawn from one sample of a study of T cells in Graves' hyperthyroidism and ophthalmopathy. TCRdb independently ran MiXCR on the multiplex PCR reads; one entry per CDR3 protein. In the table there are hundreds of thousands of distinct CDR3 sequences, roughly 13% of which are singletons. Specimen: blood. The source of these receptors is a woman aged 18-29 years with Graves' hyperthyroidism. CDR3s include the opening cysteine and the closing phenylalanine or tryptophan. Each record gives: V gene, clone size, D gene, J gene, CDR3 DNA, CDR3 protein. D genes are given only for firm matches. The size field is filled for only some rows; it gives once, few, many or a size class.

TRBV13	many	.	TRBJ1-6	TGTGCCAGCAGCTCCTCGGAAAGACTAAATTCACCCCTCCACTTT	CASSSSERLNSPLHF
TRBV6-1	many	.	TRBJ1-1	TGTGCCAGCAGTTATGGGCGAATGAACACTGAAGCTTTCTTT	CASSYGRMNTEAFF
TRBV19	.	.	TRBJ2-4	TGTGCCAGTAGTCGTAGAGGGGGGGATGAAAACATTCAGTACTTC	CASSRRGGDENIQYF
TRBV27	many	.	TRBJ2-5	TGTGCCAGCAGTTTCGGCTACCAAGAGACCCAGTACTTC	CASSFGYQETQYF
TRBV10-3	many	TRBD2	TRBJ2-3	TGTGCCACCCTAGCGGGAGAATCGAACCCCGTCGATACGCAGTATTTT	CATLAGESNPVDTQYF
TRBV5-1	.	.	TRBJ2-5	TGCGCCAGCAGCTTCGGGGGACACGAGGAGACCCAGTACTTC	CASSFGGHEETQYF
TRBV7-7	few	.	TRBJ2-7	TGTGCTAGCAGCAACTCACACAACTCCGGGACACTTTGTGACGAGCAGTACTTC	CASSNSHNSGTLCDEQYF
TRBV24-1	few	.	TRBJ2-3	TGTGCCACCAGCAATGGGGGGTCGAAAGATACGCAGTATTTT	CATSNGGSKDTQYF
TRBV20-1	many	TRBD2	TRBJ2-5	TGCAGTGCTAGAGTCCACCCCGGACTAGCGGGAATGGAGACCCAGTACTTC	CSARVHPGLAGMETQYF
TRBV28	many	.	TRBJ1-6	TGTGCCAGCAAGGGGAGGACTTCACCCCTCCACTTT	CASKGRTSPLHF
TRBV5-6	.	.	TRBJ1-1	TGTGCCAGCAGCTTGAGGGCAGGGGTGAAGACCACTGAAGCTTTCTTT	CASSLRAGVKTTEAFF
TRBV20-1	many	.	TRBJ1-1	TGCAGTGCTAGAGATTCAATTAACACTGAAGCTTTCTTT	CSARDSINTEAFF
TRBV18	many	.	TRBJ1-5	TGTGCCAGCTCCCCCACACCCTCGGAGCCCCAGCATTTT	CASSPTPSEPQHF
TRBV28	.	TRBD2	TRBJ2-3	TGCGCCAGCAGCGGACTAGCGGGCCTAGATACGCAGTATTTT	CASSGLAGLDTQYF
TRBV7-4	.	.	TRBJ1-1	TGTGCCAGCAGCTTAAGGGGGGGGCAGAAGAGGTGGGCTTTCTTT	CASSLRGGQKRWAFF
TRBV20-1	many	TRBD2	TRBJ2-1	TGCAGTGCTAAGGGACCGGGACTAGCGGGAGGGCCCAATGAGCAGTTCTTC	CSAKGPGLAGGPNEQFF
TRBV6-1	few	TRBD2	TRBJ2-7	TGTGCCAGCAGGGTGACGAGCGGGATGGGGGTCTACGAGCAGTACTTC	CASRVTSGMGVYEQYF
TRBV18	many	.	TRBJ2-7	TGTGCCAGCTCACCGGAGCAATCCTACGAGCAGTACTTC	CASSPEQSYEQYF
TRBV28	few	.	TRBJ2-7	TGTGCCAGCAGTTCTGGAAGTCTCTACGAGCAGTACTTC	CASSSGSLYEQYF
TRBV3-1	many	.	TRBJ1-1	TGTGCCAGCAGCCAAGGGGCAGTTAACACTGAAGCTTTCTTT	CASSQGAVNTEAFF
TRBV20-1	many	.	TRBJ2-3	TGCAGTGCTGCAGGGGAGGGGGGCACAGATACGCAGTATTTT	CSAAGEGGTDTQYF
TRBV10-3	few	TRBD1	TRBJ1-5	TGTGCCATCAGGGACAGGGAGACCGATCAGCCCCAGCATTTT	CAIRDRETDQPQHF
TRBV28	many	.	TRBJ2-7	TGTGCCAGCGGTTTAGCTGGAGCGGATCCCTACGAGCAGTACTTC	CASGLAGADPYEQYF
TRBV7-2	many	TRBD2	TRBJ2-3	TGTGCCAGCAGCTTAGTAGTCGGCTTGCTGGCGGGAGAGTGGGCAGATACGCAGTATTTT	CASSLVVGLLAGEWADTQYF
TRBV4-1	.	.	TRBJ1-5	TGCGCCAGCAGCCTAAGGGGAGGGTATAATCAGCCCCAGCATTTT	CASSLRGGYNQPQHF